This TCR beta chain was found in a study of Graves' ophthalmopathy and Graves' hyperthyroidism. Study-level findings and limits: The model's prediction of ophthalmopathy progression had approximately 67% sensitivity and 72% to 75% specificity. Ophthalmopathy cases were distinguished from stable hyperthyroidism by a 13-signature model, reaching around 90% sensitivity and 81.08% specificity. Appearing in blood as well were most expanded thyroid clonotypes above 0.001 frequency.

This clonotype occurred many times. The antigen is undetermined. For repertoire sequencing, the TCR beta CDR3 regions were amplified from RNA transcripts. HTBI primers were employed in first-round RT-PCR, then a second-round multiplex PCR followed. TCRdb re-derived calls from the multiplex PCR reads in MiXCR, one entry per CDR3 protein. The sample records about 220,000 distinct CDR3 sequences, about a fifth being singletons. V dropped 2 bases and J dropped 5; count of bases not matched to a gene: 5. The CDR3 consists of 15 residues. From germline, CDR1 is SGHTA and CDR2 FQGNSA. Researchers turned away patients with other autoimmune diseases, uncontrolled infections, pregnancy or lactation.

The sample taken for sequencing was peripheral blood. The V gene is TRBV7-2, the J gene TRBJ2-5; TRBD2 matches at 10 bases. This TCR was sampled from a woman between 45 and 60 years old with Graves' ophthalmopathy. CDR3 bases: TGTGCCAGCAGCTTACTAGCGGGAGTGGTGGAGACCCAGTACTTC. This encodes CASSLLAGVVETQYF.